The rows below give T cell receptor beta chains drawn from one sample of a study of T cell changes during pregnancy in multiple sclerosis. TCRdb's copy holds only in-frame clones and misses some; the assay was immunoSEQ multiplex PCR. The sample lists approximately 88,000 clones, approximately 94% occurring once. Sample: peripheral blood, taken in the third trimester of pregnancy. All receptors come from a female donor with multiple sclerosis, enrolled in a pregnancy study. The CDR3 runs from the conserved cysteine through the conserved F or W. Fields, in order: D gene, clone size, V gene, J gene, CDR3 DNA, CDR3 protein. D genes are given only for firm matches. Only some rows state a clone size, as once, few, many or a class for expanded clones.

d_gene: .; abundance: .; v_gene: TRBV30; j_gene: TRBJ2-3; CDR3nt: TGTGCCTGGAGTGGAGGCGGGAATTCAGATACGCAGTATTTT; CDR3aa: CAWSGGGNSDTQYF
d_gene: TRBD1; abundance: .; v_gene: TRBV28; j_gene: TRBJ2-7; CDR3nt: TGTGCCAGCAGCTGGGCCGGGACAGGGACGAGCGAGCAGTACTTC; CDR3aa: CASSWAGTGTSEQYF
d_gene: TRBD1; abundance: .; v_gene: TRBV7-2; j_gene: TRBJ1-1; CDR3nt: TGTGCCAGCAGCTTAGGGGGACAGGGGGGCATGAACACTGAAGCTTTCTTT; CDR3aa: CASSLGGQGGMNTEAFF
d_gene: .; abundance: .; v_gene: TRBV9; j_gene: TRBJ2-5; CDR3nt: TGTGCCAGCAGCGTAGGGATTAAAGGGGCGACCCAGTACTTC; CDR3aa: CASSVGIKGATQYF
d_gene: TRBD2; abundance: .; v_gene: TRBV5-1; j_gene: TRBJ2-1; CDR3nt: TGCGCCAGCAGCTTGGAAGCCACTAGCGGTACCAATGAGCAGTTCTTC; CDR3aa: CASSLEATSGTNEQFF
d_gene: TRBD1; abundance: .; v_gene: TRBV19; j_gene: TRBJ1-1; CDR3nt: TGTGCCAGTAGTATCGGACAGGGGAGGGTGGGAAACACTGAAGCTTTCTTT; CDR3aa: CASSIGQGRVGNTEAFF
d_gene: TRBD2; abundance: .; v_gene: TRBV29-1; j_gene: TRBJ2-7; CDR3nt: TGCAGCGTTGAAGGGACTAGCGGGAGATTAGACGAGCAGTACTTC; CDR3aa: CSVEGTSGRLDEQYF
d_gene: .; abundance: .; v_gene: TRBV29-1; j_gene: TRBJ2-1; CDR3nt: TGCAGCGTTGAAGGTCCAGCTGCGGTTGAGCAGTTCTTC; CDR3aa: CSVEGPAAVEQFF
d_gene: .; abundance: .; v_gene: TRBV4-3; j_gene: TRBJ1-5; CDR3nt: TGCGCCAGCAGCCAAGAGTACACAGAAGGGGTTAGCAATCAGCCCCAGCATTTT; CDR3aa: CASSQEYTEGVSNQPQHF
d_gene: .; abundance: once; v_gene: TRBV28; j_gene: TRBJ2-2; CDR3nt: TGTGCCAGCAGTCGAGAAGTTACCGGGGAGCTGTTTTTT; CDR3aa: CASSREVTGELFF
d_gene: TRBD2; abundance: .; v_gene: TRBV9; j_gene: TRBJ2-1; CDR3nt: TGTGCCAGCAGCGTAGGAGGGGGGACTAGCGGGAGTACTGAGCAGTTCTTC; CDR3aa: CASSVGGGTSGSTEQFF
d_gene: TRBD1; abundance: .; v_gene: TRBV6-1; j_gene: TRBJ2-7; CDR3nt: TGTGCCAGCAGTGAAGGACAGGGGGCTAAGTACTTC; CDR3aa: CASSEGQGAKYF
d_gene: TRBD2; abundance: .; v_gene: TRBV6-1; j_gene: TRBJ2-3; CDR3nt: TGTGCCAGCAGTGAAGAGGCTAGCGGGAGGACTGGAGATACGCAGTATTTT; CDR3aa: CASSEEASGRTGDTQYF
d_gene: TRBD2; abundance: once; v_gene: TRBV5-1; j_gene: TRBJ2-7; CDR3nt: TGCGCCAGCAGCCCGCCGGGGACTAGCGGGAGATCGCCTTACGAGCAGTACTTC; CDR3aa: CASSPPGTSGRSPYEQYF
d_gene: .; abundance: .; v_gene: TRBV7-8; j_gene: TRBJ1-6; CDR3nt: TGTGCCAGCAGCTTAGGCGGGCAGAGAAATTCACCCCTCCACTTT; CDR3aa: CASSLGGQRNSPLHF
d_gene: TRBD1; abundance: .; v_gene: TRBV4-1; j_gene: TRBJ1-3; CDR3nt: TGCGCCAGCAGTATACAGGGGAGAAGCTCTGGAAACACCATATATTTT; CDR3aa: CASSIQGRSSGNTIYF
d_gene: .; abundance: .; v_gene: TRBV4-2; j_gene: TRBJ2-2; CDR3nt: TGTGCCAGCCGCCCAGCAACCCAGCCGGGGAGAACCGGGGAGCTGTTTTTT; CDR3aa: CASRPATQPGRTGELFF
d_gene: TRBD1; abundance: .; v_gene: TRBV12-5; j_gene: TRBJ2-7; CDR3nt: TGTGCTAGTGGTCCCTCGGGACAGGGGTCCCACGAGCAGTACTTC; CDR3aa: CASGPSGQGSHEQYF
d_gene: TRBD1; abundance: once; v_gene: TRBV25-1; j_gene: TRBJ1-1; CDR3nt: TGTGCCAGCAGTGGCTACAGGGGAATTGTCACTGAAGCTTTCTTT; CDR3aa: CASSGYRGIVTEAFF
d_gene: TRBD1; abundance: .; v_gene: TRBV5-1; j_gene: TRBJ2-1; CDR3nt: TGCGCCAGCAGCTTTCGGCAGGGGGCTGATGAGCAGTTCTTC; CDR3aa: CASSFRQGADEQFF
d_gene: TRBD2; abundance: .; v_gene: TRBV29-1; j_gene: TRBJ2-7; CDR3nt: TGCAGCGTTGAAGGAGGACTAGCGGGCGGTAGCTCCTACGAGCAGTACTTC; CDR3aa: CSVEGGLAGGSSYEQYF
d_gene: .; abundance: .; v_gene: TRBV28; j_gene: TRBJ2-7; CDR3nt: TGTGCCAGCACCGGGAGTATATCGGGCGAGCAGTACTTC; CDR3aa: CASTGSISGEQYF
d_gene: .; abundance: .; v_gene: TRBV11-2; j_gene: TRBJ1-1; CDR3nt: TGTGCCAGCAGCTTAGGCCGGCGGTTGAACACTGAAGCTTTCTTT; CDR3aa: CASSLGRRLNTEAFF
d_gene: TRBD1; abundance: once; v_gene: TRBV5-1; j_gene: TRBJ1-1; CDR3nt: TGCGCCAGCAGCTTATTGACAGGGGGCTACACTGAAGCTTTCTTT; CDR3aa: CASSLLTGGYTEAFF
d_gene: TRBD2; abundance: .; v_gene: TRBV2; j_gene: TRBJ2-7; CDR3nt: TGTGCCAGCAGTTGGAGGGTCGACAGGTCCTTGAAAGCGGGAGGGCCTCTCTACGAGCAGTACTTC; CDR3aa: CASSWRVDRSLKAGGPLYEQYF
d_gene: .; abundance: .; v_gene: TRBV7-8; j_gene: TRBJ2-1; CDR3nt: TGTGCCAGCAGCCAACCGGCGTGGGCTAGCAGATCCTACAATGAGCAGTTCTTC; CDR3aa: CASSQPAWASRSYNEQFF
d_gene: TRBD2; abundance: .; v_gene: TRBV11-2; j_gene: TRBJ2-7; CDR3nt: TGTGCCAGCAGGTTTTGGGGGAGGGGTTCCTACGAGCAGTACTTC; CDR3aa: CASRFWGRGSYEQYF
d_gene: TRBD2; abundance: many; v_gene: TRBV14; j_gene: TRBJ2-1; CDR3nt: TGTGCCAGCAGCCAAGTTAGCGGGAGTTGGGATGAGCAGTTCTTC; CDR3aa: CASSQVSGSWDEQFF
d_gene: .; abundance: .; v_gene: TRBV5-1; j_gene: TRBJ2-3; CDR3nt: TGCGCCAGCAGCTTGAGGGTGACAGGCCTGAGCACAGATACGCAGTATTTT; CDR3aa: CASSLRVTGLSTDTQYF